The rows below give T cell receptor beta chains drawn from one sample of a study of cytomegalovirus exposure and HLA in healthy donors. Using immunoSEQ multiplex PCR, the repertoire was profiled, and TCRdb retains in-frame clones only, with some absent. Among a few hundred thousand clones, 86% were seen once, and the ten largest hold 0.7% to 0.85%. The sequenced sample was PBMCs. These receptors all come from a woman under 30 in good health and CMV-seronegative. Each CDR3 is given with its conserved first and last residue.

v_gene | CDR3aa
TRBV7-2 | CASSLGRTETQYF
TRBV4-3 | CASGKIGTLLHNEQFF
TRBV2 | CASTRQGSNTGELFF
TRBV29-1 | CSVEFSGSSYNEQFF
TRBV20-1 | CSAPRGNGYTF
TRBV6-5 | CASNKLRGHEQYF
TRBV4-1 | CASSQDQGMANYGYTF
TRBV10-3 | CAISESGGQGGTEAFF
TRBV2 | CASIKDRAEEAFF
TRBV19 | CASSLDRSNQPQHF
TRBV5-1 | CASSPPRVHEQYF
TRBV28 | CASHTSDSYNEQFF
TRBV5-1 | CASSTGLVGTGELFF
TRBV10-3 | CAISESGGTQETQYF
TRBV7-3 | CASSSGVGAKNIQYF
TRBV30 | CAWSEERGRYNEQFF
TRBV9 | CASSVGIQNREINEKLFF
TRBV9 | CASSPTGTSGNEQFF
TRBV7-3 | CASSLDRADTQYF
TRBV5-1 | CASSLGTANTEAFF
TRBV10-3 | CATGDRSSYEQYF
TRBV10-3 | CATGQGAEAYEQYF
TRBV7-2 | CASSPSGTSNEQYF
TRBV9 | CASSGIGTVNEQFF
TRBV7-9 | CASSQGNQGYNEQFF
TRBV27 | CASGDGTSGTQETQYF
TRBV18 | CASSPPSVETQYF
TRBV5-4 | CASSLATSGRGEQYF
TRBV10-3 | CAISERSGGLETQYF
TRBV16 | CASSQSRASGAHEQYF
TRBV7-7 | CASSLAEGNYEQYF
TRBV5-1 | CASSLGTGYGNTIYF
TRBV7-2 | CASTETQGNEQYF
TRBV11-1 | CASSLVQGSYNEQFF
TRBV10-3 | CAVGQGVDQPQHF
TRBV13 | CASSSSGQGYNEQFF
TRBV14 | CASSQAPGLAGGTYNEQFF
TRBV29-1 | CSVEGSEEGYNEQFF
TRBV27 | CASSLKGQGAFF
TRBV6-5 | CASSYSPVAQPQHF
TRBV2 | CASSEQTGNQPQHF